Below, 27 T cell receptor beta chains from the same sample are listed, as sequenced in a study of CD8 T cells in ankylosing spondylitis. Study results and limitations: Typical of ankylosing spondylitis blood, it appeared, was a TCR beta motif of eight highly homologous variants.

TCRdb reanalysed the 5' RACE reads using MiXCR and keeps one entry per CDR3 protein. The sample records 750,000 to 850,000 distinct CDR3 sequences, about 12% being singletons. These receptors have no known antigen. The sample comprised blood, either unsorted or a sorted T cell fraction (not recorded which). The receptors stem from a male donor with ankylosing spondylitis.

The chain links TRBV13 to TRBJ1-1, with D perhaps TRBD1 (5 bases). Deletions cut 3 bases from V and 0 bases from J, with 17 bases between. From germline, CDR1 is PRHDT and CDR2 FYEKMQ (reference sequence). This CDR3 is 17 amino acids long. CDR3 in DNA: TGTGCCAGCAGCTTGGGGCCTTGGACGGAAATGAACACTGAAGCTTTCTTT. Its translation is CASSLGPWTEMNTEAFF.

This clonotype showed up just a few times. The V and J genes are TRBV18 and TRBJ1-5; D not certain. There are 15 residues in the CDR3. Trimming stripped 3 bases from V and 6 bases from J, with 15 bases between. CDR1 KGHSH and CDR2 LQKENI come from the germline V gene. Written as DNA, the CDR3 is TGTGCCAGCTCACCCCGTGGGATCTGGGGTCAGCCCCAGCATTTT. Its protein product is CASSPRGIWGQPQHF.

V usage is TRBV6-6 and J usage is TRBJ1-4; D gene uncertain. The germline gives CDR1 MNHNY, CDR2 SVGAGI (reference sequence). Trimming pared 7 bases from V and 8 bases from J, leaving 11 bases between. CDR3 length: 12 residues. The CDR3 DNA reads as TGTGCCAGCAATACTGTGGGCGAAAAACTGTTTTTT. It is translated as CASNTVGEKLFF.

This clonotype was recorded many times. This rearrangement joins TRBV20-1 to TRBJ2-7; TRBD2 matches 13 bases. This CDR3 has 14 residues. Per germline, CDR1 DFQATT and CDR2 SNEGSKA (reference sequence). Trimming at V came to 6 bases and at J to 6 bases, leaving 8 bases not matched to a gene. CDR3 DNA: TGCAGTGCACTCACTAGCGGGAGGGTTTCCGAGCAGTACTTC. It specifies CSALTSGRVSEQYF.

The DNA for the CDR3 is TGTGCCAGCAGTCCGATTCCGGGACGCCGATCCTACCAAGAGACCCAGTACTTC. It yields the protein CASSPIPGRRSYQETQYF. The gene calls are TRBV28 and TRBJ2-5, with D perhaps matching TRBD1 or TRBD2 (5 bases each). Germline loops: CDR1 MDHEN, CDR2 SYDVKM. CDR3 length: 18 amino acids. V lost 5 bases and J 0 bases, leaving 22 bases between the germline ends.

This clonotype was seen many times. The chain recombines TRBV5-1 with TRBJ2-3; D remains ambiguous. CDR1 is SGHRS, CDR2 YFSETQ, per germline. There are 12 residues in the CDR3. V was clipped by 2 bases and J by 4 bases, with 5 bases between them. The CDR3 DNA reads as TGCGCCAGCAGCTTAATAGCAGATACGCAGTATTTT. This encodes CASSLIADTQYF.

This clonotype was seen repeatedly, ten times or more. The genes are TRBV20-1 and TRBJ1-5; D is unresolved. Germline CDR1 reads DFQATT; CDR2 reads SNEGSKA (reference sequence). With 3 bases removed from V and 5 bases from J, the gap between germline ends came to 11 bases. The CDR3 is 13 amino acids. CDR3 amino acids: CSARGRLDQPQHF. The CDR3 nucleotides read TGCAGTGCTAGGGGTAGATTGGATCAGCCCCAGCATTTT.

This clonotype was seen a few times. The rearrangement uses TRBV20-1 and TRBJ1-3; tentative D call: TRBD1 (6 bases). Trimming shortened V by 3 bases and J by 6 bases, and 15 bases separated the two germline ends. Germline V lookup: CDR1 DFQATT, CDR2 SNEGSKA (reference sequence). The CDR3 length is 14 residues. CDR3 nucleotide sequence: TGCAGTGCTAGTTGGGGGGCCGGAACAAACACCATATATTTT. Translation gives CSASWGAGTNTIYF.

This clonotype was picked up a small number of times. This chain uses TRBV6-1 with TRBJ1-1; no definite D call. The CDR3 sequence is 14 residues long. Germline-derived CDR1 and CDR2 are MNHNS and SASEGT. V dropped 2 bases and J dropped 5 bases, with 12 bases sitting between them. The CDR3 loop is CASSERWGETEAFF. The CDR3, as DNA: TGTGCCAGCAGTGAACGGTGGGGTGAGACTGAAGCTTTCTTT.

The chain has TRBV20-1 and TRBJ2-7; maybe TRBD2 (6 bases). CDR3 length: 14 amino acids. Germline V gives CDR1 DFQATT, CDR2 SNEGSKA (reference sequence). Deletions cut 3 bases from V and 2 bases from J, with 14 bases between. The CDR3 DNA reads TGCAGTGCTAGCCTCCCCGGGAGAACCTACGAGCAGTACTTC. Protein sequence: CSASLPGRTYEQYF.

This clonotype was recorded at least ten times. Here the CDR3 reads CASSSRTGVYGYTF. The CDR3 DNA reads as TGTGCCAGCAGTTCGAGGACAGGGGTCTATGGCTACACCTTC. The chain combines TRBV12-3 or TRBV12-4 with TRBJ1-2; TRBD1 aligns across 9 bases. V shed 4 bases, J shed 4 bases, and the junction held 4 bases outside the gene matches. There are 14 residues in the CDR3.

The chain has TRBV18 and TRBJ2-7, with TRBD2 matching over 8 bases. From germline, CDR1 is KGHSH and CDR2 LQKENI. The CDR3 is 16 residues long. V lost 3 bases and J lost 1; bases outside the gene matches: 8. CDR3 residues: CASSPLSGAGSYEQYF. In DNA form, the CDR3 reads TGTGCCAGCTCACCTCTTAGCGGGGCCGGATCCTACGAGCAGTACTTC.

This clonotype has only a few counts. The chain recombines TRBV7-9 with TRBJ1-3; D is uncertain. This CDR3 is built from 14 residues. The ends were cut back, 7 bases at V and 8 bases at J, with 18 bases in the middle. Per germline, CDR1 SEHNR and CDR2 FQNEAQ (reference sequence). DNA for the CDR3: TGTGCCAGCAAACGGATGGTGGAGTCACACACCATATATTTT. Its translation is CASKRMVESHTIYF.

This clonotype was detected many times. The V and J genes are TRBV20-1 and TRBJ2-3; no firm D call. The germline gives CDR1 DFQATT, CDR2 SNEGSKA (reference sequence). V was cut by 6 bases and J by 8 bases, with 15 bases left in between. CDR3 size: 12 residues. The CDR3 loop reads CSAPDSLTTQYF. The CDR3 bases are TGCAGTGCACCAGACTCGCTCACTACGCAGTATTTT.

This clonotype was counted between two and nine times. J is TRBJ1-5 and V is TRBV5-1; D possibly corresponds to TRBD1 (5 bases). The CDR3 totals 16 residues. V was shortened by 0 bases and J by 4 bases, with 14 bases between the two germline ends. The germline CDR1 and CDR2 sequences are SGHRS and YFSETQ. The CDR3: CASSLAGGGRNQPQHF. CDR3 DNA: TGCGCCAGCAGCTTGGCGGGGGGTGGTAGGAATCAGCCCCAGCATTTT.

This clonotype has a handful of counts. The chain joins TRBV4-3 to TRBJ2-1; D possibly uses TRBD1 or TRBD2 (5 bases each). The CDR3 consists of 13 residues. Germline-derived CDR1 and CDR2 are LGHNA and YSLEER. The V end lost 2 bases, the J end lost 7 bases, and 9 bases lay between the germline ends. The chain's CDR3 is CASSQTGTNEQFF. DNA of the CDR3: TGCGCCAGCAGCCAAACCGGGACGAATGAGCAGTTCTTC.

The chain carries TRBV27 and TRBJ2-7, with 9 bases fitting TRBD2. This CDR3 has 14 residues. Germline V gene lookup returns CDR1 MNHEY and CDR2 SMNVEV (reference sequence). V lost 1 base to trimming and J lost 6 bases; unmatched junction nucleotides: 4. The chain's CDR3 is CASSLWREGREQYF. The CDR3 DNA follows: TGTGCCAGCAGTTTATGGCGGGAGGGCCGCGAGCAGTACTTC.

This clonotype has more than one count but fewer than ten. This rearrangement joins TRBV28 to TRBJ2-3, with D possibly TRBD2 on 5 matching bases. This CDR3 spans 12 amino acids. Germline CDR1 MDHEN, CDR2 SYDVKM. The germline V and J ends were trimmed by 7 bases and 5 bases, with 10 bases remaining between them. Written as DNA, the CDR3 is TGTGCCAGCATCGGCAGCGGAGATACGCAGTATTTT. As protein: CASIGSGDTQYF.

This clonotype was counted between two and nine times. J is TRBJ1-6 and V is TRBV27; no clear D gene. Germline CDR1 and CDR2: MNHEY and SMNVEV (reference sequence). Trimming stripped 0 bases from V and 10 bases from J, with 10 bases between. The CDR3 spans 14 residues. In nucleotides, the CDR3 is TGTGCCAGCAGTTTATCCCCCCATGAATCACCCCTCCACTTT. Its translation: CASSLSPHESPLHF.

The chain is built from TRBV6-1 and TRBJ2-1, with 7 nucleotides matching TRBD1. The CDR3 consists of 14 residues. Germline V CDR1 and CDR2: MNHNS, SASEGT. V lost 4 bases, J lost 3 bases, and 3 bases stayed unmatched. The CDR3 protein is CASSVNRGYNEQFF. The CDR3 nucleotides read TGTGCCAGCAGTGTTAACAGGGGCTACAATGAGCAGTTCTTC.

The sample holds a few counts of this clonotype. The junction shows a germline mismatch at one end, possibly a read error. The chain carries TRBV6-4 and TRBJ1-2; D remains ambiguous. Per germline, CDR1 MRHNA and CDR2 SNTAGT. CDR3 length: 10 amino acids. The CDR3 region is CASLISLGPF. The DNA for the CDR3 is TGTGCCAGCCTCATTTCTCTCGGCCCCTTC.

This clonotype was counted a few times. Written as DNA, the CDR3 is TGTGCCAGCAGTGAATCGGGCAGAGGGAACACTGAAGCTTTCTTT. Translation gives CASSESGRGNTEAFF. This rearrangement joins TRBV25-1 to TRBJ1-1; D uncertain. V was pared by 1 base and J by 1 base, with 10 bases between. CDR3 length: 15 amino acids. CDR1 MGHDK and CDR2 SYGVNS come from the germline V gene.

V is TRBV20-1 and J is TRBJ1-6; 12 nucleotides match TRBD1. Unmatched junction bases numbered 10, after V lost 6 bases and J lost 10 bases. Germline V gene lookup returns CDR1 DFQATT and CDR2 SNEGSKA (reference sequence). CDR3 length: 15 amino acids. This chain's CDR3 is CSASRDRGRRSPLHF. The CDR3, as DNA: TGCAGTGCCAGCCGGGACAGGGGGCGCCGGTCACCCCTCCACTTT.

This clonotype was found a few times. The rearrangement joins TRBV6-2 or TRBV6-3 to TRBJ2-1; D remains unclear. The V end was cut by 3 bases, the J end by 5 bases, with 11 bases between. The CDR3 extends over 14 amino acids. Germline V CDR1 and CDR2: MNHEY, SVGEGT. Here the CDR3 DNA reads TGTGCCAGCAGTTATTGGGCTGGAAACAATGAGCAGTTCTTC. It encodes CASSYWAGNNEQFF.

This clonotype has just a few counts. V and J are TRBV5-1 and TRBJ1-2; weak D call: TRBD1 (6 bases). This CDR3 is built from 14 residues. V was shortened by 4 bases and J by 3 bases, with 13 bases between the two germline ends. Looked up from germline, CDR1 is SGHRS and CDR2 is YFSETQ. CDR3 nucleotides: TGCGCCAGCAGCCCCCCGGGGGCGGACTATGGCTACACCTTC. Translating gives CASSPPGADYGYTF.

The chain has TRBV11-2 and TRBJ1-2; TRBD1 agrees at 9 bases. Germline assignment: CDR1 SGHAT and CDR2 FQNNGV. This CDR3 is 15 amino acids long. After removal of 0 bases from V and 5 bases from J, the junction contained 4 bases not matched to a gene. For the CDR3, the DNA is TGTGCCAGCAGCTTAGATTTGGACAGGGGTTATGGCTACACCTTC. It yields the protein CASSLDLDRGYGYTF.

The chain links TRBV6-5 to TRBJ1-1; D not certain. The CDR3 runs 11 residues. Germline loops: CDR1 MNHEY, CDR2 SVGAGI. V gave up 3 bases and J gave up 9 bases, with 8 bases separating them. The CDR3 spells CASSYGVKAFF. In DNA, the CDR3 is TGTGCCAGCAGTTATGGTGTAAAAGCTTTCTTT.